This T cell receptor (beta chain) was identified during a study of beta chain features in type 1 diabetes. The entirety of the isolated RNA underwent reverse transcription, so expressed TCRB transcripts were sequenced. Sequencing used immunoSEQ multiplex PCR; TCRdb keeps in-frame clones, though not all of them. The sample records about 260,000 clones, about a fifth being singletons. Findings and caveats of the study: When VDJ junctions were examined, type 1 diabetes patients showed fewer insertions and more deletions. A moderate, significant TCRB CDR3 shortening appeared in type 1 diabetes across four CD4+ subsets.

The authors sorted CD4+ naive, central memory, regulatory and stem cell-like memory cells via CD45RO/CCR7/CD25/CD127/CD95/CD27. This clone was seen only a few times. No antigen is known for it. Sequenced input: naive CD4+ T cells from blood. The receptor was derived from a woman between 40 and 55 years old with type 1 diabetes.

CDR3 sequence reads: CASSLVQGSYNEQFF. The CDR3 DNA reads TGCGCCAGCAGCTTGGTGCAGGGGAGCTACAATGAGCAGTTCTTC. The chain links TRBV5-1 to TRBJ2-1; perhaps TRBD1 as D (6 bases). V was cut by 0 bases and J by 3 bases, with 10 bases left in between. CDR1 is SGHRS and CDR2 is YFSETQ in the germline V gene. The CDR3 covers 15 residues.